The source of this T cell receptor (beta chain) is a study of OX40 agonist ivuxolimab in advanced cancers. Overall study findings and caveats: More expanded clones were found, on average, in CD8+ than in CD4+ T cells.

The data were produced by immunoSEQ multiplex PCR, yet TCRdb's version contains in-frame clones alone and is incomplete. The sample holds roughly 49,000 clones; approximately 80% are singletons and the top ten take 5.5% to 8%. The J segment lost 6 bases and the V segment lost 4 bases, leaving 3 bases of the junction unmatched. Germline lookup yields CDR1 LGHNA and CDR2 YSLEER. The CDR3 spans 15 residues. Comment on this clone: What it binds is not known.

The sequence was collected from an adult with an advanced solid tumor such as melanoma, head and neck, liver or kidney cancer. The sequenced sample was CD4+ or CD8+ T cells sorted from blood, obtained in a trial of the OX40 agonist ivuxolimab. The rearrangement uses TRBV4-3 and TRBJ2-1; 13 bases fit TRBD2. CDR3: CASSPGTSGTNEQFF. DNA of the CDR3: TGCGCCAGCAGCCCCGGGACTAGCGGGACCAATGAGCAGTTCTTC.